This T cell receptor (beta chain) came from a study of blood T cell repertoires in COVID-19 (dated by TCRdb to the early 2020s). Broadly, across the study: Samples from collaborators originated in the United States, Italy and Spain and spanned both the acute and convalescent phases of COVID-19. Samples were obtained from the ongoing ImmuneRACE study (first 160 participants) and from some 1,200 subjects provided by 6 global collaborators. Deeply sampled blood TCRbeta repertoires from subjects exposed to, actively infected with, or recovered from COVID-19 were included in the dataset. The repertoires were made available in a free public database intended to serve as a resource for research on the immune response to SARS-CoV-2. The sample metadata nearly always contained a de-identified subject ID, COVID-19 status, age in years and sex. The prospective study material was composed of cDNA or gDNA derived from T cells, B-cell-depleted T cells, or PBMCs. Where available, HLA class I and class II types were taken from metadata supplied by the sample provider and were not determined by assay-based typing. What the authors observed across the whole study: Clinical and demographic metadata were provided uncurated, with the amount varying by source and participant.

Remarks on this clone: Its antigen has not been determined. No much larger clone exists at a distance of one base, and base qualities are not known.

The collaborating institutions used their own protocols to collect whole blood in K2EDTA tubes. For TCRbeta analysis, collaborators shipped samples as frozen whole blood, isolated PBMCs, or DNA extracted from either of those sample types. The germline V gene provides CDR1 SGHTA and CDR2 FQGNSA. The CDR3 starts with the cysteine, ends with the phenylalanine, and has 13 residues. Here the CDR3 DNA is all that survives: 39 bases in frame from base 1. Relative to germline, V is 5 bases shorter and J is 1 base shorter, with 9 bases between their ends. The immunoSEQ Assay, a bias-controlled multiplex PCR, was used to amplify TCRbeta CDR3 regions from genomic DNA. The original pipeline was this. The number of nucleated cells in each sample was estimated by amplification of reference gene primers within the assay. Sequence reads were collapsed and filtered to measure the absolute abundance of every unique TCRbeta CDR3 rearrangement. For each sample, productive Simpson clonality was calculated as the square root of Simpson's diversity index over productive rearrangements. Entries here come from immuneACCESS through TCRdb and include only in-frame sequences with V and J called. Some clones fail to appear in such tables; in the studies checked, an unresolved V gene covers under half of the shortfall, and the cause of the remainder is unknown. V, J and clone size derive from that table, while D and trimming were established from the DNA sequence. For this sample the table gives roughly 90,000 clones, of which 80% were detected only once. About 9.4% of the sample is taken by the ten largest.

Sequenced input: peripheral blood. The chain uses TRBV7-2 and TRBJ2-7; the best D guess is TRBD2, with 6 bases matching. The clonotype originates from a woman between 65 and 79 years old with acute or convalescent COVID-19. The nucleotide sequence is given as TGTGCCAGCAGCATACTAGCTTCCTACGAGCAGTACTTC. Its product reads: CASSILASYEQYF.